This TCR beta chain was sequenced during a study of T cell responses to AZD1222 COVID-19 vaccine. Study observations and caveats: Only a handful of AZD1222 recipients, several in all, had baseline seropositivity. Nearly half of spike-specific TCRs reportedly target variant regions that are unmutated in the B.1.351 and B.1.1.7 variants.

This clone was seen a single time. Its target is not known. Measured with immunoSEQ multiplex PCR; TCRdb has only the in-frame clones, and not every one. This sample carries some 81,000 clones, approximately 90% of them seen once, and the ten largest clones take more than 9%. Per germline, CDR1 KGHSH and CDR2 LQKENI. The V end was cut by 3 bases, the J end by 11 bases, with 23 bases between. The CDR3 is 16 residues long. The material was peripheral blood, obtained 28 days after the second AZD1222 dose. This TCR was sampled from an adult who received the AZD1222 COVID-19 vaccine. The chain carries TRBV18 and TRBJ1-5; tentative D call: TRBD1 (6 bases). The CDR3 coding sequence is TGTGCCAGCTCACCTGGGGGCGTAATCAGCAGGACGGCCCAGCATTTT. Its protein product is CASSPGGVISRTAQHF.